A selection of T cell receptor beta chains follows, all from one sample in a study of blood T cell repertoires in COVID-19. Profiled with immunoSEQ multiplex PCR; TCRdb holds only in-frame clones, not every one. Of 290,000 or so clones listed, 85% were seen once; the top ten hold 4% to 6%. The sequenced sample consisted of peripheral blood. The receptors originated from a man aged 45-65 years with active or convalescent COVID-19. The CDR3 runs from the conserved cysteine through the conserved F or W. Fields, in order: J gene, clone size, D gene, V gene, CDR3 DNA, CDR3 protein. D genes are given only for firm matches. Not all rows give a size; the values are once, few, many and, for expanded clones, a class.

>TRBJ1-3|.|.|TRBV11-2
TGTGCCAGCAGCCTGGGAGGGCTTGCGGGGGCAGGAAACACCATATATTTT
CASSLGGLAGAGNTIYF
>TRBJ2-5|.|TRBD2|TRBV5-4
TGTGCCAGCAGCTCAAGGGGGACTAGCGGGACCGGAGGTAGGGAGACCCAGTACTTC
CASSSRGTSGTGGRETQYF
>TRBJ1-2|.|.|TRBV25-1
TGTGCCAGCACAGACAGCTATGGCTACACCTTC
CASTDSYGYTF
>TRBJ2-5|.|TRBD1|TRBV3-1/TRBV3-2
TGTGCCAGCAGCCCCGGACAGGGGCCAGAGACCCAGTACTTC
CASSPGQGPETQYF
>TRBJ2-1|.|TRBD1|TRBV9
TGTGCCAGCAGCGCCCGAACAGGGGACGATGAGCAGTTCTTC
CASSARTGDDEQFF
>TRBJ1-1|.|.|TRBV6-2/TRBV6-3
TGTGCCAGCAGTTATTTCAATACGGGACATAGGAACACTGAAGCTTTCTTT
CASSYFNTGHRNTEAFF
>TRBJ2-4|.|.|TRBV28
TGTGCCAGCAGCCCTCCCGCCTCATCTAGCGTCTTCTTCCTAGCCAAAAACATTCAGTACTTC
CASSPPASSSVFFLAKNIQYF
>TRBJ2-3|.|TRBD2|TRBV7-9
TGTGCCAGCAGCGGGGCCCGGACTAGCGGGTTGAGCACAGATACGCAGTATTTT
CASSGARTSGLSTDTQYF
>TRBJ1-1|.|TRBD1|TRBV7-2
TGTGCCAGCAGCTTGGGGGGACAGTTGAACACTGAAGCTTTCTTT
CASSLGGQLNTEAFF
>TRBJ2-7|.|TRBD2|TRBV11-2
TGTGCCAGCAGCTTCGGGACTAGCGGGAACTACGAGCAGTACTTC
CASSFGTSGNYEQYF
>TRBJ2-7|once|TRBD1|TRBV5-6
TGTGCCAGCCAACAGGGGGCGGCCCTCGAGCAGTACTTC
CASQQGAALEQYF
>TRBJ2-5|.|TRBD2|TRBV6-6
TGTGCCAGCGGCGAATGGGGGGGAGAGACCCAGTACTTC
CASGEWGGETQYF
>TRBJ1-6|.|.|TRBV27
TGTGCCAGCAGTTTATTTGCCGGGTCCTATAATTCACCCCTCCACTTT
CASSLFAGSYNSPLHF
>TRBJ2-2|.|.|TRBV4-3
TGCGCCAGCAGCCAAGATCGGGGCGGGGAGCTGTTTTTT
CASSQDRGGELFF
>TRBJ2-1|.|.|TRBV24-1
TGTGCCACCAGTGAGTATCAAGACAGCCTCCCCTATTACAATGAGCAGTTCTTC
CATSEYQDSLPYYNEQFF
>TRBJ2-2|.|TRBD2|TRBV18
TGTGCCAGCTCACCTTCCCTAGCGGGAGACACCGGGGAGCTGTTTTTT
CASSPSLAGDTGELFF
>TRBJ2-1|.|.|TRBV6-4
TGTGCCAGCAGTGACTCTCCCACAGGTCGGCAGTTCTTC
CASSDSPTGRQFF
>TRBJ2-7|.|TRBD2|TRBV9
TGTGCCAGCAGCCCCCGCGGGGGTAGCTCCTACGAGCAGTACTTC
CASSPRGGSSYEQYF
>TRBJ1-3|.|TRBD1|TRBV4-1
TGCGCCAGCAGCCTTCTGGGACAGAGATTCTCTGGAAACACCATATATTTT
CASSLLGQRFSGNTIYF
>TRBJ1-1|.|TRBD1|TRBV7-9
TGTGCCACCAGACAGGGATCATCCCCTGAAGCTTTCTTT
CATRQGSSPEAFF
>TRBJ2-6|.|.|TRBV5-1
TGCGCCAGCAGCTTGGGGCGGCTGGGTTCTGGGGCCAACGTCCTGACTTTC
CASSLGRLGSGANVLTF
>TRBJ2-1|.|TRBD2|TRBV2
TGTGCCAGCAGTGTGGGACTAGCGATCTACAATGAGCAGTTCTTC
CASSVGLAIYNEQFF
>TRBJ2-5|.|.|TRBV7-8
TGTGCCAGCAGCTTAGTGGGGCAGCCCCTGACCGAGACCCAGTACTTC
CASSLVGQPLTETQYF